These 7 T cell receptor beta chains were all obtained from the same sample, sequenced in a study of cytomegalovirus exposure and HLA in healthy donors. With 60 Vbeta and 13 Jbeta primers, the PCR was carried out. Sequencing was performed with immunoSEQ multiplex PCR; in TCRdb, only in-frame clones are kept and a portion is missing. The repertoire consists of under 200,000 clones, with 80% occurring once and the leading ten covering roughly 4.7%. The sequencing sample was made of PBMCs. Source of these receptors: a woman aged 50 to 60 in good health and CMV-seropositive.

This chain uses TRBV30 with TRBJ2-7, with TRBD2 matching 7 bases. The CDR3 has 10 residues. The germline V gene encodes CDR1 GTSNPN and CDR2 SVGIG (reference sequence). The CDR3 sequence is CAYGEGKQYF. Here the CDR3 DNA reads TGTGCGTATGGGGAGGGAAAGCAGTACTTC.

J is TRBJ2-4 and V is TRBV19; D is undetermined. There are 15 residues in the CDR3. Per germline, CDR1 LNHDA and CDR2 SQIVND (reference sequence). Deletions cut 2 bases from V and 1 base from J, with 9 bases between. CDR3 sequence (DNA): TGTGCCAGTAGTATATCAGATTTGGCCAAAAACATTCAGTACTTC. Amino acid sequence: CASSISDLAKNIQYF. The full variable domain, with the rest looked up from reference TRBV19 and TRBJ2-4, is DGGITQSPKYLFRKEGQNVTLSCEQNLNHDAMYWYRQDPGQGLRLIYYSQIVNDFQKGDIAEGYSVSREKKESFPLTVTSAQKNPTAFYLCASSISDLAKNIQYFGAGTRLSVL.

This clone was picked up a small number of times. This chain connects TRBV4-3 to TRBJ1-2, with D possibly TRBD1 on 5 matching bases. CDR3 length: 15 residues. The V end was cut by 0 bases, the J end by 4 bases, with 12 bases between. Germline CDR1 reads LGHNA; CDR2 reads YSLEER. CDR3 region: CASSQDRQGGYGYTF. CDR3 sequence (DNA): TGCGCCAGCAGCCAAGATAGGCAGGGTGGCTATGGCTACACCTTC.

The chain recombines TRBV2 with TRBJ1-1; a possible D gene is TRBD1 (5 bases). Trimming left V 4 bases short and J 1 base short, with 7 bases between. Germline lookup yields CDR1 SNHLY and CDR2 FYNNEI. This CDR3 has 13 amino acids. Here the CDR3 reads CASSVQGNTEAFF. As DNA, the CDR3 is TGTGCCAGCAGTGTTCAGGGGAACACTGAAGCTTTCTTT.

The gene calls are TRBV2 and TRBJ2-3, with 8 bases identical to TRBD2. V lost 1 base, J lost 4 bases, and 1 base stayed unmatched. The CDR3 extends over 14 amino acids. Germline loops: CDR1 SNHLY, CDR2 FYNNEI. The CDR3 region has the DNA TGTGCCAGCAGTGAAGGACTAGCGTCAGATACGCAGTATTTT. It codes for CASSEGLASDTQYF.

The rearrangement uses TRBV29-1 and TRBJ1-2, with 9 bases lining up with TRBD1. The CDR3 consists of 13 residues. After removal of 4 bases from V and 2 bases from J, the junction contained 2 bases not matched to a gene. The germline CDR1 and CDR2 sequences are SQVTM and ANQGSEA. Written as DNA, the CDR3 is TGCAGCGTTGGGACAGGGGTAAACTATGGCTACACCTTC. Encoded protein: CSVGTGVNYGYTF. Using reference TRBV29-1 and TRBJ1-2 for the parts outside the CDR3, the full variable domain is SAVISQKPSRDICQRGTSLTIQCQVDSQVTMMFWYRQQPGQSLTLIATANQGSEATYESGFVIDKFPISRPNLTFSTLTVSNMSPEDSSIYLCSVGTGVNYGYTFGSGTRLTVV.

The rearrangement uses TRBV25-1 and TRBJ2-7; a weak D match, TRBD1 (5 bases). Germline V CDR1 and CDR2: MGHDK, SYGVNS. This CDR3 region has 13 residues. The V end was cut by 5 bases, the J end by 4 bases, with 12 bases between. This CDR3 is CASSRAGSYEQYF. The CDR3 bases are TGTGCCAGCAGTAGGGCAGGGTCGTACGAGCAGTACTTC.